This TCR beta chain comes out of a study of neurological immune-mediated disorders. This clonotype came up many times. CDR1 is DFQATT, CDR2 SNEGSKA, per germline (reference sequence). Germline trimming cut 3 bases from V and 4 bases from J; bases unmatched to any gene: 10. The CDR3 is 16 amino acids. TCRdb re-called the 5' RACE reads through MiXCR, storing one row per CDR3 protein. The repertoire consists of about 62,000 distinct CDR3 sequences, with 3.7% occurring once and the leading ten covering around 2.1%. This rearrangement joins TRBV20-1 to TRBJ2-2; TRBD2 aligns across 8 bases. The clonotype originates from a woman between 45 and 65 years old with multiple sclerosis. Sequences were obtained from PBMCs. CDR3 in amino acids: CSARDSGRGRTGELFF. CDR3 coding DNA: TGCAGTGCTAGGGACAGCGGGAGAGGGCGCACCGGGGAGCTGTTTTTT.